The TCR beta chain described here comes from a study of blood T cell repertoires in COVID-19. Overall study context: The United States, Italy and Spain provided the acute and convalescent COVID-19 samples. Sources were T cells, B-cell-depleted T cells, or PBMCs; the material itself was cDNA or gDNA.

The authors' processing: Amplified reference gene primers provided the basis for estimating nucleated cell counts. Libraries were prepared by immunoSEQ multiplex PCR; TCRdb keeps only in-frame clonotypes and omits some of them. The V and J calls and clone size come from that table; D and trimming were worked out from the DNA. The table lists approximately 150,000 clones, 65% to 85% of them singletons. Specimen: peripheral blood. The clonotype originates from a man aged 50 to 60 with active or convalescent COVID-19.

CDR3 amino acids: CASETGDQTGELFF. The CDR3, as DNA: TGTGCCAGCGAGACAGGGGATCAGACCGGGGAGCTGTTTTTT. V is TRBV9 and J is TRBJ2-2; 8 bases map to TRBD1. The trim removed 7 bases at V and 5 bases at J, leaving 7 bases unmatched. The CDR3 is 14 amino acids. CDR1 and CDR2 from the germline V gene are SGDLS and YYNGEE.